Listed here is a single T cell receptor (beta chain). The antigen remains unidentified. Libraries were prepared by immunoSEQ multiplex PCR; TCRdb keeps only in-frame clonotypes and omits some of them. The sample yields approximately 80,000 clones, 70% to 90% seen once. This sample is part of a study of T cell responses to AZD1222 COVID-19 vaccine. Study-wide points: Every sample of the repertoires postdated the peak T cell response.

The CDR3 spans 16 residues. The V and J ends lost 2 bases and 7 bases respectively, with 18 bases between them. CDR1 and CDR2 from the germline V gene are MGHRA and YSYEKL. This receptor was obtained from an adult who received the AZD1222 COVID-19 vaccine. Sequencing was performed on peripheral blood, taken 28 days after the second AZD1222 dose. This sequence joins TRBV4-1 and TRBJ2-1; a possible D gene is TRBD2 (6 bases). The CDR3 sequence: CASSQTGGSSRNEQFF. The CDR3, as DNA: TGCGCCAGCAGCCAAACTGGGGGGAGTTCAAGGAATGAGCAGTTCTTC.